This T cell receptor beta chain stems from a study of regulatory T cells in long-lasting Graves disease. As for time point: newly diagnosed GD, antithyroid drugs for less than 3 months. The TCR library was prepared using RNA isolated from PBMCs. HTBI primers from iRepertoire and Arm-PCR of CDR3 regions yielded the TCR beta libraries. TCRdb re-derived calls from the multiplex PCR reads in MiXCR, one entry per CDR3 protein. The data show roughly 250,000 distinct CDR3 sequences, 15% to 20% seen once. Germline V gene lookup returns CDR1 MNHNS and CDR2 SASEGT. CDR3 length equals 14 residues. The V end lost 8 bases, the J end lost 0 bases, and 13 bases lay between the germline ends. This clonotype was seen ten or more times. The same data also contributed to another study, on T cells in Graves' hyperthyroidism and ophthalmopathy. That paper notes: Together with thyroid ultrasound, orbital computed tomography, serum thyroxine and TRAb, clinical symptoms were used for diagnoses. RT-PCR in the first round (using the HTBI primer set) targeted the TCR CDR3.

J is TRBJ1-1 and V is TRBV6-1; TRBD1 is a possible D gene (6 bases). Here the sequenced sample was peripheral blood mononuclear cells (PBMCs), taken at new diagnosis, from a patient treated with antithyroid drugs. The TCR was taken from a woman aged 25 to 39 with Graves disease. The CDR3 DNA sequence: TGTGCCAGCTGGGACACCCTCTTGAACACTGAAGCTTTCTTT. This sequence encodes CASWDTLLNTEAFF.